These 29 T cell receptor beta chains came from one sample sequenced in a study of blood T cell repertoires in COVID-19. Some clones are missing from TCRdb's copy, which holds only in-frame ones; the method was immunoSEQ multiplex PCR. In the table there are about 260,000 clones, 91% of which are singletons. Sequencing used PBMCs or T cells enriched from blood (not recorded which). The receptors derive from a man aged 35-49 years who had been exposed to COVID-19.

This chain joins TRBV7-9 and TRBJ2-2; D might be TRBD1 (6 bases). Looked up from germline, CDR1 is SEHNR and CDR2 is FQNEAQ (reference sequence). The CDR3 contains 15 residues. Deletions cut 4 bases from V and 3 bases from J, with 12 bases between. The CDR3 DNA sequence: TGTGCCAGCAGCTATCAGGGGCCCCACACCGGGGAGCTGTTTTTT. Its translation is CASSYQGPHTGELFF.

This clone was counted a single time. The chain joins TRBV3-1 (or the pseudogene TRBV3-2) to TRBJ2-7; 10 bases line up with TRBD2. This CDR3 contains 17 residues. The V segment lost 3 bases and the J segment 5 bases; nucleotides outside the gene matches: 13. CDR1 is LGHDT and CDR2 is YNNKEL in the germline V gene (reference sequence). The CDR3 DNA reads TGTGCCAGCAGCCACCGGACGGAAACTACTAGCGGGGACGAGCAGTACTTC. Translated, it gives CASSHRTETTSGDEQYF.

The CDR3 nucleotides read TGTGCCAGCAGTCACACCTGGGAGGGGGAGCAGTACTTC. Its translation is CASSHTWEGEQYF. The V and J genes are TRBV6-5 and TRBJ2-7; 7 bases are a match to TRBD2. The CDR3 sequence is 13 residues long. Germline V gives CDR1 MNHEY, CDR2 SVGAGI. The V gene end was trimmed by 5 bases and the J gene end by 7 bases; junction bases not matched to a gene: 8.

The chain carries TRBV7-9 and TRBJ2-3; D remains ambiguous. V was cut by 1 base and J by 2 bases, with 10 bases left in between. This CDR3 contains 15 residues. Germline V lookup: CDR1 SEHNR, CDR2 FQNEAQ (reference sequence). CDR3 sequence reads: CASSLGLGVTDTQYF. CDR3 sequence (DNA): TGTGCCAGCAGCTTAGGGTTGGGCGTCACAGATACGCAGTATTTT.

The rearrangement uses TRBV27 and TRBJ2-7; TRBD2 matches 8 bases. Germline-derived CDR1 and CDR2 are MNHEY and SMNVEV (reference sequence). The ends lost 3 bases at V and 2 bases at J; junction bases unmatched: 12. The CDR3 runs to 17 residues. CDR3 sequence: CASSFALAGRATYEQYF. The CDR3 region has the DNA TGTGCCAGCAGTTTTGCGCTAGCGGGCCGGGCAACCTACGAGCAGTACTTC.

The chain employs TRBV28 and TRBJ1-5, with 10 nucleotides matching TRBD1. Germline V CDR1 and CDR2: MDHEN, SYDVKM. CDR3 length equals 16 residues. J gave up 9 bases and V 6 bases, and 14 bases lay outside the gene matches. CDR3 coding DNA: TGTGCCAGCAGAGACCCCGGGACAGGGGTTCGGGGGCCCCAGCATTTT. Translating gives CASRDPGTGVRGPQHF.

The V and J genes are TRBV6-5 and TRBJ1-4; D remains unclear. Trimming stripped 4 bases from V and 4 bases from J, with 16 bases between. Looked up from germline, CDR1 is MNHEY and CDR2 is SVGAGI. The CDR3 contains 16 residues. In DNA form, the CDR3 reads TGTGCCAGCAGTTCTTTTTCCTCGGTGATTAATGAAAAACTGTTTTTT. It yields the protein CASSSFSSVINEKLFF.

V usage is TRBV4-1 and J usage is TRBJ1-2; 8 bases map to TRBD1. Unmatched junction bases numbered 8, after V lost 1 base and J lost 4 bases. The CDR3 length is 16 residues. The V gene's germline CDR1 is MGHRA and CDR2 YSYEKL. For the CDR3, the DNA is TGCGCCAGCAGCCAAGCCCCCGGACAGGGAGGCTATGGCTACACCTTC. It translates to CASSQAPGQGGYGYTF.

The chain has TRBV5-5 and TRBJ1-1; 8 bases agree with TRBD1. The V gene end was trimmed by 3 bases and the J gene end by 6 bases; junction bases not matched to a gene: 13. This CDR3 has 16 amino acids. Germline-derived CDR1 and CDR2 are SGHKS and YYEKEE (reference sequence). CDR3 region: CASSSTRQGLGPEAFF. DNA of the CDR3: TGTGCCAGCAGCTCCACCCGACAGGGGTTAGGCCCTGAAGCTTTCTTT.

The table lists this clone with a count of one. V is TRBV5-1 and J is TRBJ2-1; 7 bases match TRBD2. This CDR3 region has 16 residues. The V gene's germline CDR1 is SGHRS and CDR2 YFSETQ. The ends lost 1 base at V and 3 bases at J; junction bases unmatched: 7. The CDR3 here is CASSLPAAGDYNEQFF. CDR3 nucleotides: TGCGCCAGCAGCTTGCCGGCGGCGGGGGACTACAATGAGCAGTTCTTC.

The chain employs TRBV9 and TRBJ2-3, with D tentatively TRBD2 (6 bases). This CDR3 contains 15 residues. Between the trimmed V and J ends, which lost 0 bases and 3 bases, there was a span of 11 bases. Germline V lookup: CDR1 SGDLS, CDR2 YYNGEE. The CDR3 DNA is TGTGCCAGCAGCGTAGGGGGCGGGGCAACAGATACGCAGTATTTT. This gives the protein CASSVGGGATDTQYF.

The rearrangement uses TRBV5-4 and TRBJ1-2, with 7 positions matching TRBD1. The CDR3 length is 13 residues. Germline V gives CDR1 SGHNT, CDR2 YYREEE (reference sequence). Losses at the gene ends were 3 bases for V and 8 bases for J; bases not matched to a gene: 7. In DNA form, the CDR3 reads TGTGCCAGCAGCTGGCAGGGGGGTAACGGCTACACCTTC. Protein: CASSWQGGNGYTF.

The chain has TRBV4-1 and TRBJ2-2; D is unresolved. In germline, CDR1 is MGHRA, CDR2 YSYEKL. Trimming removed 1 base at V and 2 bases at J, with 5 bases between. This CDR3 has 14 residues. The chain's CDR3 is CASSQVKNTGELFF. The CDR3 region has the DNA TGCGCCAGCAGCCAAGTCAAAAACACCGGGGAGCTGTTTTTT.

The chain combines TRBV5-6 with TRBJ1-1, with TRBD1 matching 7 bases. V gave up 4 bases and J gave up 7 bases; unmatched junction bases: 13. Germline V gene sequence: CDR1 SGHDT, CDR2 YYEEEE. This CDR3 comprises 15 residues. The CDR3 DNA sequence: TGTGCCAGCAGCGCAATCGACAGGGCGAACTTTGAAGCTTTCTTT. It is translated as CASSAIDRANFEAFF.

The rearrangement links TRBV18 to TRBJ1-1; D unresolved. The CDR3 spans 15 residues. Germline assignment: CDR1 KGHSH and CDR2 LQKENI. V was shortened by 3 bases and J by 4 bases, with 15 bases between the two germline ends. The CDR3 protein is CASSPGEVRVTEAFF. DNA of the CDR3: TGTGCCAGCTCACCTGGCGAGGTTAGAGTCACTGAAGCTTTCTTT.

Concerning this clone: An end of the junction differs from the germline gene, which may be a read error. This sequence joins TRBV12-3 or TRBV12-4 and TRBJ1-2; TRBD1 might be the D (6 bases). The CDR3 contains 12 residues. This CDR3 reads CASSRDTSGTVF. As DNA, the CDR3 is TGTGCCAGCAGTAGGGACACATCGGGGACGGTCTTC.

This chain joins TRBV28 and TRBJ1-1; 7 nucleotides align to TRBD1. From germline, CDR1 is MDHEN and CDR2 SYDVKM. The CDR3 is made up of 15 amino acids. The J segment lost 0 bases and the V segment lost 5 bases, leaving 6 bases of the junction unmatched. Here the CDR3 reads CASSDHRGLNTEAFF. CDR3 bases: TGTGCCAGCAGTGACCACAGGGGACTGAACACTGAAGCTTTCTTT.

The chain recombines TRBV4-1 with TRBJ1-1; no firm D call. Between the trimmed V and J ends, which lost 3 bases and 7 bases, there was a span of 18 bases. The CDR3 has 15 amino acids. From germline, CDR1 is MGHRA and CDR2 YSYEKL. The CDR3 loop is CASSHVISNPHEAFF. The CDR3 coding sequence is TGCGCCAGCAGCCACGTAATTTCTAATCCTCATGAAGCTTTCTTT.

The chain has TRBV4-2 and TRBJ2-1, with 12 bases lining up with TRBD2. CDR3 length: 15 amino acids. Germline assignment: CDR1 LGHNA and CDR2 YNFKEQ. J was trimmed by 10 bases and V by 6 bases; bases with no gene match: 10. CDR3 loop: CASSPGTSGLEEQFF. DNA for the CDR3: TGTGCCAGCAGTCCCGGGACTAGCGGGTTAGAAGAGCAGTTCTTC.

This chain links TRBV3-1 (or the pseudogene TRBV3-2) with TRBJ2-7; D perhaps matches TRBD1 (6 bases). Trimming took 5 bases from V and 2 from J, leaving 16 bases between them. Germline-derived CDR1 and CDR2 are LGHDT and YNNKEL (reference sequence). The CDR3 has 15 amino acids. For the CDR3, the DNA is TGTGCCAGCAGCTATATCCGACAGGCCCCCTACGAGCAGTACTTC. This gives the protein CASSYIRQAPYEQYF.

This clone was recorded once. The chain joins TRBV7-2 to TRBJ2-3, with D perhaps matching TRBD1 (6 bases). CDR3 length: 16 amino acids. Deletions cut 2 bases from V and 3 bases from J, with 15 bases between. The germline CDR1 and CDR2 sequences are SGHTA and FQGNSA. The CDR3, as DNA: TGTGCCAGCAGCTTATTAGGGGGATTTGCAACAGATACGCAGTATTTT. Translated, it gives CASSLLGGFATDTQYF.

The CDR3 loop is CASMFSYSETQYF. The CDR3 nucleotides are TGTGCCAGCATGTTTAGCTACTCAGAGACCCAGTACTTC. The J gene is TRBJ2-5, the V gene TRBV7-9; D is ambiguous. Germline CDR1 and CDR2: SEHNR and FQNEAQ (reference sequence). The V end lost 7 bases, the J end lost 4 bases, and 13 bases lay between the germline ends. CDR3 length: 13 residues.

The chain recombines TRBV20-1 with TRBJ2-7; 8 nucleotides align to TRBD1. The germline V gene encodes CDR1 DFQATT and CDR2 SNEGSKA (reference sequence). J lost 5 bases, V lost 3 bases, and 9 bases had no gene match. The CDR3 is 14 residues long. The CDR3, as DNA: TGCAGTGCTAGTAGGGCAGGGGGCGGCGACGAGCAGTACTTC. Protein: CSASRAGGGDEQYF.

This chain joins TRBV19 and TRBJ1-2, with D possibly TRBD1 on 6 matching bases. The CDR3 has 12 amino acids. The ends were cut back, 6 bases at V and 6 bases at J, with 11 bases in the middle. Germline lookup yields CDR1 LNHDA and CDR2 SQIVND (reference sequence). CDR3 region: CASSTGPDGYTF. DNA of the CDR3: TGTGCCAGTAGCACAGGGCCCGATGGCTACACCTTC. The variable domain in full, completed from reference TRBV19 and TRBJ1-2, reads DGGITQSPKYLFRKEGQNVTLSCEQNLNHDAMYWYRQDPGQGLRLIYYSQIVNDFQKGDIAEGYSVSREKKESFPLTVTSAQKNPTAFYLCASSTGPDGYTFGSGTRLTVV.

This chain connects TRBV29-1 to TRBJ2-5, with 11 bases identical to TRBD1. There are 13 residues in the CDR3. Germline assignment: CDR1 SQVTM and CDR2 ANQGSEA. The trim removed 4 bases at V and 3 bases at J, leaving 1 base unmatched. The CDR3 protein is CSVVGQGEETQYF. The CDR3 bases are TGCAGCGTTGTGGGACAGGGGGAAGAGACCCAGTACTTC.

The chain couples TRBV5-3 to TRBJ2-3, with no clear D. TRBV5-3 is treated as an ORF (open reading frame) with a function not yet certain. The CDR3 length is 16 residues. Trimming pared 6 bases from V and 5 bases from J, leaving 22 bases between. The CDR3, as DNA: TGTGCCAGAACCCCGCACCGTCCGGGTTGTGGAGATACGCAGTATTTT. Translation: CARTPHRPGCGDTQYF.

This clone has a single count. The V and J genes are TRBV6-4 and TRBJ2-7; 8 bases map to TRBD2. Trimming cost V 5 bases and J 5 bases; bases outside gene matches: 11. Germline V gives CDR1 MRHNA, CDR2 SNTAGT. The length of the CDR3 is 15 residues. The CDR3 nucleotides are TGTGCCAGCAGTCAGGATTATGGACTAGCCCACGAGCAGTACTTC. Translating it yields CASSQDYGLAHEQYF.

This clone was detected only a few times. This chain uses TRBV3-1 (or the pseudogene TRBV3-2) with TRBJ2-3, with D perhaps matching TRBD2 (6 bases). The V gene lost 8 bases and the J gene lost 3 bases, with 6 bases spanning the gap. The CDR3 totals 11 residues. The germline CDR1 and CDR2 sequences are LGHDT and YNNKEL (reference sequence). In nucleotides, the CDR3 is TGTGCCAGCGGGGGGACAGATACGCAGTATTTT. This codes for CASGGTDTQYF.

This sequence joins TRBV19 and TRBJ1-5, with 12 nucleotides matching TRBD1. Germline CDR1 and CDR2: LNHDA and SQIVND (reference sequence). The CDR3 is made up of 17 amino acids. J gave up 0 bases and V 7 bases, and 7 bases lay outside the gene matches. CDR3 nucleotide sequence: TGTGCCAGTATCGGGACAGGGGGCCAATATAGCAATCAGCCCCAGCATTTT. Translated: CASIGTGGQYSNQPQHF. The full variable domain, its missing parts supplied by reference TRBV19 and TRBJ1-5, is DGGITQSPKYLFRKEGQNVTLSCEQNLNHDAMYWYRQDPGQGLRLIYYSQIVNDFQKGDIAEGYSVSREKKESFPLTVTSAQKNPTAFYLCASIGTGGQYSNQPQHFGDGTRLSIL.